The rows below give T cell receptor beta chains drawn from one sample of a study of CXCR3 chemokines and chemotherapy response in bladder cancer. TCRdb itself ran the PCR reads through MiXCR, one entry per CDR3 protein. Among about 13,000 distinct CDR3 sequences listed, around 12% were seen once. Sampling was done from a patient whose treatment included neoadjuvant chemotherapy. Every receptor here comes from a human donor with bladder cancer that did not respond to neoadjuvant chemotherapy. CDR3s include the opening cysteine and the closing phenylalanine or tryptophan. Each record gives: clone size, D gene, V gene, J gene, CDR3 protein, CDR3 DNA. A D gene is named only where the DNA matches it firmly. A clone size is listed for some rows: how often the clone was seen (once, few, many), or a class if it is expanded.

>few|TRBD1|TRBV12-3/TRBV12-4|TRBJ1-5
CASNLQGGNQPQHF
TGTGCCAGCAATCTACAGGGGGGAAATCAGCCCCAGCATTTT
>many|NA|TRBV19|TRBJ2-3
CASSIQGADTQYF
TGTGCCAGTAGTATACAGGGCGCAGATACGCAGTATTTT
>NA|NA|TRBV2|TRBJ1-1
CASRGVWGQSAFF
TGTGCCAGCAGGGGGGTGTGGGGACAATCAGCTTTCTTT
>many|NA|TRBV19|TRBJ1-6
CASSERGADNSPLHF
TGTGCCAGTAGTGAAAGGGGGGCGGATAATTCACCCCTCCACTTT
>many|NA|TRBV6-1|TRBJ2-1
CASFKVGYNEQFF
TGTGCCAGCTTCAAGGTGGGGTACAATGAGCAGTTCTTC
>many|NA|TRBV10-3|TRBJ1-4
CAISGQLNEKLFF
TGTGCCATTAGCGGACAGCTTAATGAAAAACTGTTTTTT
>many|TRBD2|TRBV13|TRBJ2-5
CASSSLAGGPAETQYF
TGTGCCAGCAGCTCTTTAGCGGGAGGGCCGGCCGAGACCCAGTACTTC
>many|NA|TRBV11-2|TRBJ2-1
CASSLEGTIGFF
TGTGCCAGCAGCTTAGAGGGGACAATAGGTTTCTTC
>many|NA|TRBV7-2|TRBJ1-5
CASSSGTAGSNQPQHF
TGTGCCAGCAGCTCGGGGACGGCAGGGAGCAATCAGCCCCAGCATTTT
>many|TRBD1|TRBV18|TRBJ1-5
CASSPRQGYQPQHF
TGTGCCAGCTCACCGCGACAGGGGTATCAGCCCCAGCATTTT
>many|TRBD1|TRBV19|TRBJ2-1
CASSIDGTGTYNEQFF
TGTGCCAGTAGTATAGATGGGACAGGGACCTACAATGAGCAGTTCTTC